The clone carrying this TCR beta chain was counted only a few times. Its antigen is currently unknown. The entirety of the isolated RNA underwent reverse transcription, so expressed TCRB transcripts were sequenced. Assay used: immunoSEQ multiplex PCR; TCRdb lists only in-frame clones, some missing. The sample includes about 130,000 clones, roughly a tenth of them seen just once. The data are from a study of beta chain features in type 1 diabetes. Study observations and caveats: Fewer junction insertions and more nucleotide deletions appeared in type 1 diabetes patients. Relative to healthy donors, patients appeared to have naive, central memory and Treg TCRB repertoires that were more similar.

With V trimmed by 3 bases and J by 0 bases, 10 bases remained unmatched. This CDR3 is 18 amino acids long. Per the germline V gene, CDR1 is SGHVS and CDR2 is FQNEAQ. The rearrangement joins TRBV7-8 to TRBJ2-1, with 8 bases that match TRBD2. The sequence was collected from a man aged 18 to 29 in good health. Sequenced input: central memory CD4+ T cells from blood. As DNA, the CDR3 is TGTGCCAGCAGCTTTCTGAGCGGGGGCCCGAGCTCCTACAATGAGCAGTTCTTC. Translated: CASSFLSGGPSSYNEQFF.